Below, 22 T cell receptor beta chains from the same sample are listed, as sequenced in a study of blood T cells in healthy people across ages. A second roughly 6 to 12 cycle PCR used barcoded and J-beta primers. TCRdb analysed the 5' RACE reads with MiXCR anew, one entry per CDR3 protein. The sample includes 950,000 to 1,200,000 distinct CDR3 sequences, 35% to 40% of them seen just once. What was sequenced was blood. The receptors derive from a young man in good health.

The rearrangement joins TRBV3-1 to TRBJ2-1, with TRBD1 identical over 7 bases. The CDR3 length is 18 residues. CDR1 and CDR2 (germline): LGHDT, YNNKEL (reference sequence). V lost 1 base, J lost 5 bases, and 14 bases stayed unmatched. CDR3: CASSQVPRHNRGDNEQFF. CDR3 nucleotide sequence: TGTGCCAGCAGCCAAGTTCCTCGACATAACAGGGGTGACAATGAGCAGTTCTTC.

This clonotype showed up just a few times. The chain couples TRBV3-1 to TRBJ2-1; the D is unclear. V lost 3 bases and J 10 bases, leaving 13 bases between the germline ends. Germline loops: CDR1 LGHDT, CDR2 YNNKEL (reference sequence). CDR3 size: 13 residues. CDR3 DNA sequence: TGTGCCAGCAGCCAGGAACAGACTGGGGAGCAGTTCTTC. Its protein is CASSQEQTGEQFF.

This clonotype was seen only a few times. The chain is built from TRBV6-5 and TRBJ1-4; D possibly corresponds to TRBD1 (6 bases). Deletions cut 2 bases from V and 8 bases from J, with 9 bases between. CDR3 size: 13 residues. Germline V gene sequence: CDR1 MNHEY, CDR2 SVGAGI. For the CDR3, the DNA is TGTGCCAGCAGTTACGGGGGCTGGGAAAAACTGTTTTTT. It translates to CASSYGGWEKLFF.

This clonotype was detected a few times. The rearrangement uses TRBV10-3 and TRBJ1-2; maybe TRBD1 (6 bases). V lost 10 bases to trimming and J lost 6 bases, with 21 bases between them. There are 14 residues in the CDR3. Germline V gene data show CDR1 as ENHRY and CDR2 as SYGVKD. The CDR3 is CATERGGGANGYTF. The CDR3 nucleotides read TGTGCCACCGAACGTGGGGGGGGCGCAAATGGCTACACCTTC.

This rearrangement joins TRBV7-9 to TRBJ2-3; 10 nucleotides agree with TRBD1. CDR1 and CDR2 from the germline V gene are SEHNR and FQNEAQ (reference sequence). This CDR3 contains 16 residues. V shed 1 base, J shed 4 bases, and the junction held 5 bases outside the gene matches. This CDR3 is CASSLVRTGGADTQYF. In nucleotides, the CDR3 is TGTGCCAGCAGCTTAGTACGGACAGGGGGGGCAGATACGCAGTATTTT.

This sequence joins TRBV29-1 and TRBJ2-7; D may match TRBD1 or TRBD2 (5 bases each). Germline V lookup: CDR1 SQVTM, CDR2 ANQGSEA. V was trimmed by 7 bases and J by 1 base, leaving 14 bases between them. This CDR3 has 13 amino acids. This CDR3 reads CSAQGTDSYEQYF. The CDR3 coding sequence is TGCAGCGCCCAAGGGACGGATTCCTACGAGCAGTACTTC.

This clonotype was found a few times. The V and J genes are TRBV21-1 and TRBJ2-1; no check of the table's D call, TRBD1, against the DNA was made. TRBV21-1 is a pseudogene. The CDR3 has 15 residues. DNA of the CDR3: TGTGCCAGCAGCCCCGAGAAGGGGGCTTTGGATGAGCAGTTCTTC. It yields the protein CASSPEKGALDEQFF.

The rearrangement joins TRBV5-1 to TRBJ2-1, with D unresolved. V was cut by 3 bases and J by 9 bases, with 7 bases left in between. Germline values: CDR1 SGHRS, CDR2 YFSETQ. CDR3 length: 11 residues. The CDR3 DNA follows: TGCGCCAGCAGCTCAGAGAGTGAGCAGTTCTTC. Translating gives CASSSESEQFF.

The J gene is TRBJ2-1, the V gene TRBV29-1; D tentatively reads TRBD1 or TRBD2 (5 bases each). V was trimmed by 2 bases and J by 7 bases, leaving 18 bases between them. Germline CDR1 SQVTM, CDR2 ANQGSEA. The CDR3 has 15 residues. The CDR3 DNA reads TGCAGCGTTGAACCTCGGGCATCCAGGGAGAATGAGCAGTTCTTC. This gives the protein CSVEPRASRENEQFF.

This chain joins TRBV20-1 and TRBJ1-3; D may be TRBD1 (5 bases). Trimming pared 5 bases from V and 0 bases from J, leaving 11 bases between. The CDR3 consists of 14 residues. Germline CDR1 DFQATT, CDR2 SNEGSKA (reference sequence). CDR3 region: CSAEDRGSGNTIYF. CDR3 in DNA: TGCAGTGCTGAAGACAGAGGCTCTGGAAACACCATATATTTT.

The V and J genes are TRBV5-6 and TRBJ2-1; TRBD2 aligns across 10 bases. The J segment lost 8 bases and the V segment lost 0 bases, leaving 8 bases of the junction unmatched. CDR1 is SGHDT, CDR2 YYEEEE, per germline. This CDR3 spans 16 amino acids. CDR3 sequence reads: CASSLGGPSGGYEQFF. CDR3 in DNA: TGTGCCAGCAGCTTGGGTGGGCCTAGCGGGGGCTATGAGCAGTTCTTC. Supplemented by reference TRBV5-6 and TRBJ2-1, the full variable domain reads DAGVTQSPTHLIKTRGQQVTLRCSPKSGHDTVSWYQQALGQGPQFIFQYYEEEERQRGNFPDRFSGHQFPNYSSELNVNALLLGDSALYLCASSLGGPSGGYEQFFGPGTRLTVL.

The gene calls are TRBV18 and TRBJ1-1; no definite D call. Trimming took off 1 base at V and 9 bases at J, with 15 bases between the two ends. The V gene's germline CDR1 is KGHSH and CDR2 LQKENI. The CDR3 consists of 14 residues. The DNA of the CDR3 is TGTGCCAGCTCACCACAGAACTTGAACACCAAAGCTTTCTTT. Its translation is CASSPQNLNTKAFF.

V gene TRBV20-1 combines with J gene TRBJ2-7; D is possibly TRBD1 or TRBD2 (5 bases each). The CDR3 spans 14 residues. V lost 6 bases and J lost 3, with 18 bases in between. Germline V gene sequence: CDR1 DFQATT, CDR2 SNEGSKA (reference sequence). CDR3 loop: CSAVRDRSGYEQYF. DNA of the CDR3: TGCAGTGCGGTCCGGGACCGCTCGGGCTACGAGCAGTACTTC.

The chain combines TRBV7-9 with TRBJ1-2, with 8 bases identical to TRBD1. The germline gives CDR1 SEHNR, CDR2 FQNEAQ (reference sequence). The trim removed 4 bases at V and 2 bases at J, leaving 18 bases unmatched. The CDR3 loop spans 19 amino acids. The CDR3 DNA sequence: TGTGCCAGCAGCTCCCCCCAGTTTTTGCAAGGACAGGGAAACTATGGCTACACCTTC. Translating it yields CASSSPQFLQGQGNYGYTF.

The chain employs TRBV7-2 and TRBJ2-3, with a possible D match to TRBD1 (5 bases). Trimming took off 1 base at V and 3 bases at J, with 11 bases between the two ends. There are 15 residues in the CDR3. The germline CDR1 and CDR2 sequences are SGHTA and FQGNSA. CDR3 nucleotide sequence: TGTGCCAGCAGCTTAGGAAGGGGTTGGACAGATACGCAGTATTTT. Translation gives CASSLGRGWTDTQYF.

This rearrangement joins TRBV7-6 to TRBJ2-3; no clear D gene. The V gene lost 1 base and the J gene lost 6 bases, with 17 bases spanning the gap. The CDR3 has 16 amino acids. Germline lookup yields CDR1 SGHVS and CDR2 FNYEAQ. CDR3 residues: CASSLGPAVIVDTQYF. As DNA, the CDR3 is TGTGCCAGCAGCTTAGGGCCAGCCGTGATTGTGGATACGCAGTATTTT.

This clonotype was counted only a few times. The genes are TRBV4-2 and TRBJ2-6, with unresolved D. Trimming stripped 5 bases from V and 0 bases from J, with 14 bases between. The germline gives CDR1 LGHNA, CDR2 YNFKEQ. The CDR3 loop spans 17 amino acids. CDR3 region: CASSIGQSDSGANVLTF. CDR3 nucleotides: TGTGCCAGCAGCATTGGGCAGTCGGACTCTGGGGCCAACGTCCTGACTTTC.

This clonotype was observed at least ten times. The gene calls are TRBV5-1 and TRBJ1-6, with 7 bases matching TRBD1. Per the germline V gene, CDR1 is SGHRS and CDR2 is YFSETQ. V lost 3 bases to trimming and J lost 8 bases; unmatched junction nucleotides: 8. The CDR3 is 15 amino acids. Here the CDR3 reads CASSSGDREDSPLHF. The CDR3 DNA follows: TGCGCCAGCAGCTCAGGTGACAGGGAGGATTCACCCCTCCACTTT.

This clonotype was seen many times. The chain joins TRBV7-9 to TRBJ2-1; D perhaps matches TRBD2 (7 bases). The CDR3 totals 15 residues. The V gene lost 2 bases and the J gene lost 6 bases, with 14 bases spanning the gap. Germline lookup yields CDR1 SEHNR and CDR2 FQNEAQ (reference sequence). The CDR3 region is CASSLSGGPFNEQFF. The CDR3, as DNA: TGTGCCAGCAGCTTATCCGGGGGGCCGTTCAATGAGCAGTTCTTC.

CDR3 nucleotides: TGTGCCACCAGCAGAGCAAACAGGGGGCATCAGCCCCAGCATTTT. It codes for CATSRANRGHQPQHF. The gene calls are TRBV15 and TRBJ1-5, with TRBD1 matching 9 bases. Germline CDR1 and CDR2: LNHNV and YYDKDF (reference sequence). This CDR3 is 15 amino acids long. Losses at the gene ends were 1 base for V and 5 bases for J; bases not matched to a gene: 3.

This clonotype was observed a few times. CDR3 in amino acids: CASSALGRRNIQYF. CDR3 DNA sequence: TGTGCCAGCAGTGCGTTGGGACGCAGAAACATTCAGTACTTC. The rearrangement joins TRBV6-1 to TRBJ2-4; tentatively, D is TRBD1 or TRBD2 (5 bases each). The V gene's germline CDR1 is MNHNS and CDR2 SASEGT. The CDR3 is 14 amino acids. Trimming left V 4 bases short and J 6 bases short, with 13 bases between.

The chain recombines TRBV12-3 or TRBV12-4 with TRBJ2-1; D might be TRBD2 (7 bases). The CDR3 covers 15 residues. The V end lost 3 bases, the J end lost 9 bases, and 18 bases lay between the germline ends. The CDR3 DNA follows: TGTGCCAGCAGTTTTGGAGGGGGGGCCATTGTTGAGCAGTTCTTC. Its translation: CASSFGGGAIVEQFF.